Each of the 17 T cell receptor beta chains below was sequenced from the same sample in a study of low-dose radiotherapy and immunotherapy resistance in tumors. Indicated time point: before trial treatment. Primers targeting TRAV and TRBV primed first-strand cDNA, covering alpha and beta chains. It was with a constant-region primer and a V-primer adapter that TCRs were amplified over roughly 19 PCR cycles. TCRdb ran MiXCR on the reads and lists one entry per CDR3 protein. Found here are more than 85,000 distinct CDR3 sequences, 8% to 10% of them singletons; the top ten hold roughly 1%. The source was PBMCs, collected before treatment. The receptors come from a male donor with prostate cancer.

This chain links TRBV13 with TRBJ1-3, with D possibly TRBD1 on 5 matching bases. CDR3 length: 16 amino acids. Germline CDR1 is PRHDT and CDR2 is FYEKMQ (reference sequence). V lost 1 base and J lost 2, with 12 bases in between. The CDR3 sequence: CASSLAGPIPGNTIYF. CDR3 nucleotide sequence: TGTGCCAGCAGCTTAGCGGGACCGATCCCTGGAAACACCATATATTTT.

This clonotype was counted at least ten times. This chain uses TRBV19 with TRBJ2-4, with D possibly being TRBD2 (5 bases). CDR3 length: 17 residues. V lost 3 bases and J 1 base, leaving 16 bases between the germline ends. CDR1 is LNHDA, CDR2 SQIVND, per germline (reference sequence). The CDR3 DNA reads as TGTGCCAGTAGTATGGAGGTGGGGTATACGGCCAAAAACATTCAGTACTTC. Residues: CASSMEVGYTAKNIQYF.

This clonotype has ten or more counts. The chain uses TRBV12-3 or TRBV12-4 and TRBJ1-2; D is uncertain. The germline V and J ends were trimmed by 6 bases and 8 bases, with 16 bases remaining between them. CDR3 length: 13 amino acids. The CDR3, as DNA: TGTGCCAGCAGCCCTACATCGGTGTTGGGCTACACCTTC. Translation: CASSPTSVLGYTF.

This clonotype has at least ten counts. The V and J genes are TRBV29-1 and TRBJ1-1; 7 bases map to TRBD1. J lost 10 bases, V lost 7 bases, and 9 bases had no gene match. CDR1 is SQVTM and CDR2 is ANQGSEA in the germline V gene. The CDR3 is 11 residues long. The CDR3 DNA reads as TGCAGCGCCGTTGACAGGGTAGGAGCTTTCTTT. Amino acids: CSAVDRVGAFF.

This chain uses TRBV30 with TRBJ1-6, with D unclear. The CDR3 has 15 residues. Trimming cost V 4 bases and J 3 bases, with 13 bases left between them. Germline CDR1 reads GTSNPN; CDR2 reads SVGIG (reference sequence). The CDR3 region has the DNA TGTGCCTGGAACAGCGGCATCGGCTATAATTCACCCCTCCACTTT. Its protein is CAWNSGIGYNSPLHF. The full variable domain, in which reference TRBV30 and TRBJ1-6 provide the parts outside the CDR3, is SQTIHQWPATLVQPVGSPLSLECTVEGTSNPNLYWYRQAAGRGLQLLFYSVGIGQISSEVPQNLSASRPQDRQFILSSKKLLLSDSGFYLCAWNSGIGYNSPLHFGNGTRLTVT.

This clonotype has a count of ten or more. The CDR3 coding sequence is TGTGCCTGGAAACAGGCGGGCAATCAGCCCCAGCATTTT. Translated: CAWKQAGNQPQHF. The V call is TRBV30, the J call TRBJ1-5; D is perhaps TRBD1 (5 bases). The CDR3 is 13 residues long. Germline V CDR1 and CDR2: GTSNPN, SVGIG (reference sequence). V shed 4 bases and J shed 2 bases, with 9 bases lying between them. Together with reference TRBV30 and TRBJ1-5, the CDR3 gives the full variable domain: SQTIHQWPATLVQPVGSPLSLECTVEGTSNPNLYWYRQAAGRGLQLLFYSVGIGQISSEVPQNLSASRPQDRQFILSSKKLLLSDSGFYLCAWKQAGNQPQHFGDGTRLSIL.

This clonotype has at least ten counts. The J gene is TRBJ2-1, the V gene TRBV7-6, with 9 bases that match TRBD2. Germline CDR1 and CDR2: SGHVS and FNYEAQ. V shed 0 bases and J 3 bases; nucleotides not matched to a gene: 3. The CDR3 covers 16 residues. The chain's CDR3 is CASSLASGSIYNEQFF. The CDR3, as DNA: TGTGCCAGCAGCTTAGCTAGCGGGAGCATCTACAATGAGCAGTTCTTC.

This clonotype was detected many times. The chain links TRBV7-8 to TRBJ1-2, with 8 bases that match TRBD1. The CDR3 has 18 amino acids. The germline CDR1 and CDR2 sequences are SGHVS and FQNEAQ. Trimming at V came to 1 base and at J to 2 bases, leaving 12 bases not matched to a gene. CDR3 in DNA: TGTGCCAGCAGCTTAGGCCAAGCCGGGACAGGCTTGAACTATGGCTACACCTTC. It encodes CASSLGQAGTGLNYGYTF.

This clonotype was recorded many times. The rearrangement joins TRBV24-1 to TRBJ2-2, with TRBD1 matching over 10 bases. The CDR3 is 16 amino acids. Trimming removed 5 bases from V and 0 bases from J; junction bases left unmatched: 2. Looked up from germline, CDR1 is KGHDR and CDR2 is SFDVKD. Written as DNA, the CDR3 is TGTGCCACCAGTGTCGGACAGGGGGCGAACACCGGGGAGCTGTTTTTT. Translating it yields CATSVGQGANTGELFF.

This clonotype was counted ten times or more. The junction differs from germline at one of its ends, possibly a read error. V is TRBV2 and J is TRBJ2-5; D is ambiguous. The CDR3 covers 10 residues. Germline loops: CDR1 SNHLY, CDR2 FYNNEI. CDR3 sequence (DNA): TGTGCCAGCAGTGAAGCTCGATCCCTCTTC. As protein: CASSEARSLF.

This clonotype was detected many times. This chain uses TRBV28 with TRBJ2-7; tentatively, D is TRBD1 (6 bases). V was cut by 5 bases and J by 3 bases, with 20 bases left in between. Germline lookup yields CDR1 MDHEN and CDR2 SYDVKM. The CDR3 sequence is 16 residues long. CDR3 DNA sequence: TGTGCCAGCAGTCCAAGCAGACGGGACATAAACTACGAGCAGTACTTC. Protein sequence: CASSPSRRDINYEQYF.

The table lists this clonotype with many counts. This chain uses TRBV7-8 with TRBJ2-3; D is perhaps TRBD1 (6 bases). The ends were cut back, 2 bases at V and 4 bases at J, with 10 bases in the middle. Germline V gives CDR1 SGHVS, CDR2 FQNEAQ. The CDR3 runs 14 residues. CDR3 sequence reads: CASSLRAGADTQYF. The CDR3 DNA follows: TGTGCCAGCAGCTTAAGGGCAGGGGCAGATACGCAGTATTTT. Using reference TRBV7-8 and TRBJ2-3 for the parts outside the CDR3, the full variable domain is GAGVSQSPRYKVAKRGQDVALRCDPISGHVSLFWYQQALGQGPEFLTYFQNEAQLDKSGLPSDRFFAERPEGSVSTLKIQRTQQEDSAVYLCASSLRAGADTQYFGPGTRLTVL.

This clonotype was counted many times. The chain is built from TRBV23-1 and TRBJ2-4; D gene unclear. TRBV23-1 is classed as an ORF, of uncertain function. V lost 9 bases to trimming and J lost 0 bases, with 12 bases between them. The CDR3 loop spans 14 amino acids. CDR3 sequence: CASKQRLAKNIQYF. CDR3 DNA: TGCGCCAGTAAACAGAGACTAGCCAAAAACATTCAGTACTTC.

This clonotype has ten or more counts. The chain combines TRBV2 with TRBJ2-1; TRBD1 matches 7 bases. J was trimmed by 0 bases and V by 3 bases; bases with no gene match: 2. Germline values: CDR1 SNHLY, CDR2 FYNNEI. This CDR3 contains 15 residues. CDR3 loop: CASSESGGSYNEQFF. For the CDR3, the DNA is TGTGCCAGCAGTGAGTCAGGGGGCTCCTACAATGAGCAGTTCTTC.

This clonotype was observed a few times. V gene TRBV27 combines with J gene TRBJ2-3; 11 bases are a match to TRBD2. Germline V gene lookup returns CDR1 MNHEY and CDR2 SMNVEV (reference sequence). The J segment lost 1 base and the V segment lost 2 bases, leaving 5 bases of the junction unmatched. This CDR3 spans 17 amino acids. This CDR3 reads CASSLEASGRRTDTQYF. CDR3 bases: TGTGCCAGCAGTTTAGAGGCTAGCGGGAGGCGCACAGATACGCAGTATTTT.

In its sample, this clonotype was seen many times. V gene TRBV7-9 combines with J gene TRBJ1-5; D remains unclear. V lost 1 base and J 5 bases, leaving 9 bases between the germline ends. CDR1 and CDR2 from the germline V gene are SEHNR and FQNEAQ (reference sequence). This CDR3 has 14 residues. The CDR3 sequence is CASSLEGLDQPQHF. The CDR3 region has the DNA TGTGCCAGCAGCTTAGAAGGGCTGGATCAGCCCCAGCATTTT.

Many counts were recorded for this clonotype. V is TRBV29-1 and J is TRBJ1-5; D is ambiguous. Germline CDR1 and CDR2: SQVTM and ANQGSEA. V was cut by 4 bases and J by 0 bases, with 7 bases left in between. This CDR3 is built from 13 residues. As DNA, the CDR3 is TGCAGCGTTGGGCAGAATAGCAATCAGCCCCAGCATTTT. It specifies CSVGQNSNQPQHF.